These T cell receptor beta chains were read from a single sample in a study of blood T cell repertoires in COVID-19. The protocol was immunoSEQ multiplex PCR, while the TCRdb copy is restricted to in-frame clones and leaves out a portion. The sample yields 200,000 to 300,000 clones, about 90% seen once. Sequences were obtained from peripheral blood. The receptors were sampled from a woman aged 40 to 55 with acute or convalescent COVID-19. CDR3s include the opening cysteine and the closing phenylalanine or tryptophan. D genes are given only for firm matches. Only some rows state a clone size, as once, few, many or a class for expanded clones.

TRBJ1-4 | TRBV2 | - | TRBD1 | CASGAGGTGNEKLFF | TGTGCCAGCGGGGCGGGCGGGACAGGGAATGAAAAACTGTTTTTT
TRBJ1-5 | TRBV12-3/TRBV12-4 | few | - | CASSFWRDQPQHF | TGTGCCAGCAGTTTCTGGCGGGATCAGCCCCAGCATTTT
TRBJ2-1 | TRBV5-1 | - | TRBD2 | CASSFELAGGDEQFF | TGCGCCAGCAGCTTCGAGCTAGCGGGGGGGGATGAGCAGTTCTTC
TRBJ1-3 | TRBV3-1/TRBV3-2 | - | - | CASRARLGNTIYF | TGTGCCAGCAGGGCAAGACTTGGAAACACCATATATTTT
TRBJ2-3 | TRBV27 | few | TRBD2 | CASSTRLAGASLTDTQYF | TGTGCCAGCAGTACCCGACTAGCGGGGGCCTCCCTAACAGATACGCAGTATTTT
TRBJ2-1 | TRBV25-1 | once | - | CASSEQGQSNNEQFF | TGTGCCAGCAGTGAGCAGGGCCAGAGTAACAATGAGCAGTTCTTC
TRBJ2-1 | TRBV7-7 | - | TRBD2 | CASSLGRGGFNNEQFF | TGTGCCAGCAGCTTAGGACGCGGGGGGTTTAACAATGAGCAGTTCTTC
TRBJ2-3 | TRBV5-1 | once | - | CASSKASVRVELSDTQYF | TGCGCCAGCAGCAAAGCGTCGGTCAGGGTCGAGCTATCAGATACGCAGTATTTT
TRBJ1-2 | TRBV30 | - | TRBD1 | CAAIRGLRMYGYTF | TGTGCCGCCATTAGGGGGCTGAGGATGTATGGCTACACCTTC
TRBJ2-1 | TRBV7-9 | - | TRBD1 | CASSLDRGEWFDEQFF | TGTGCCAGCAGCTTAGACAGGGGTGAATGGTTCGATGAGCAGTTCTTC
TRBJ1-2 | TRBV4-1 | - | - | CASSQDPWGSGGYTF | TGCGCCAGCAGCCAAGATCCCTGGGGCTCGGGTGGCTACACCTTC
TRBJ1-6 | TRBV5-1 | - | - | CASSLDWGVNSPLHF | TGCGCCAGCAGCCTGGATTGGGGGGTTAATTCACCCCTCCACTTT
TRBJ2-1 | TRBV18 | - | TRBD2 | CASSGLAGTSGEQFF | TGTGCCAGCTCAGGACTAGCGGGAACATCCGGTGAGCAGTTCTTC
TRBJ1-2 | TRBV7-9 | - | - | CASSKDSGREFYTF | TGTGCCAGCAGCAAGGACAGCGGACGAGAATTTTACACCTTC
TRBJ2-3 | TRBV5-1 | - | - | CASLRTGDGGTDTQYF | TGCGCCAGCCTACGGACCGGGGATGGTGGCACAGATACGCAGTATTTT
TRBJ2-6 | TRBV6-4 | - | - | CASSDSGRGFSGANVLTF | TGTGCCAGCAGTGACTCTGGCAGGGGATTCTCTGGGGCCAACGTCCTGACTTTC
TRBJ1-1 | TRBV5-1 | - | - | CASKRSGDTGHGEAFF | TGCGCCAGCAAGCGTTCAGGTGATACAGGGCACGGTGAAGCTTTCTTT
TRBJ1-3 | TRBV12-5 | few | - | CASGLTPGLPGGNTIYF | TGTGCTAGTGGTTTGACCCCGGGCCTCCCGGGAGGAAACACCATATATTTT
TRBJ1-2 | TRBV4-1 | - | TRBD1 | CASSQSLDRGYGYTF | TGCGCCAGCAGCCAATCCTTGGACAGGGGCTATGGCTACACCTTC
TRBJ1-1 | TRBV2 | - | TRBD1 | CASLRDRGSEAFF | TGTGCCAGCCTCCGGGACAGGGGCTCTGAAGCTTTCTTT
TRBJ2-3 | TRBV24-1 | once | TRBD1 | CATSDPGTGRADTQYF | TGTGCCACCAGTGATCCGGGGACAGGGAGGGCAGATACGCAGTATTTT
TRBJ1-1 | TRBV15 | - | TRBD1 | CATSPSLSGQAVAEAFF | TGTGCCACCAGCCCATCCTTAAGTGGACAGGCGGTGGCCGAAGCTTTCTTT
TRBJ2-6 | TRBV9 | once | - | CASSVTAGAPSGANVLTF | TGTGCCAGCAGCGTAACGGCAGGGGCTCCCTCTGGGGCCAACGTCCTGACTTTC
TRBJ1-1 | TRBV20-1 | few | - | CSASGGRAFF | TGCAGTGCTAGCGGGGGGCGGGCTTTCTTT
TRBJ1-1 | TRBV12-3/TRBV12-4 | - | TRBD1 | CASDRGNTEAFF | TGTGCCAGCGACAGGGGTAACACTGAAGCTTTCTTT
TRBJ1-2 | TRBV7-2 | - | TRBD1 | CASSNTGGALGYTF | TGTGCCAGCAGCAATACAGGGGGCGCTTTGGGCTACACCTTC
TRBJ2-1 | TRBV11-2 | - | TRBD1 | CASSTGTGSSYNEQFF | TGTGCCAGCAGCACCGGGACAGGGAGCTCCTACAATGAGCAGTTCTTC
TRBJ1-3 | TRBV7-8 | - | TRBD1 | CASSLALRLTGLSGNTIYF | TGTGCCAGCAGCTTAGCCCTGAGGTTGACAGGGCTCTCTGGAAACACCATATATTTT
TRBJ2-6 | TRBV21-1 | - | - | CASSKVGSGGLKGGANVLTF | TGTGCCAGCAGCAAAGTGGGCAGCGGGGGGCTAAAAGGTGGGGCCAACGTCCTGACTTTC
TRBJ1-2 | TRBV4-1 | once | - | CASSRAGSNYGYTF | TGCGCCAGCAGCCGTGCAGGGTCCAACTATGGCTACACCTTC
TRBJ1-2 | TRBV9 | - | - | CASSLGGTDYGYTF | TGTGCCAGCAGCCTCGGGGGGACCGACTATGGCTACACCTTC
TRBJ2-1 | TRBV5-1 | - | TRBD1 | CASSWKTGEQLYNEQFF | TGCGCCAGCAGCTGGAAGACAGGGGAACAGCTATACAATGAGCAGTTCTTC
TRBJ2-5 | TRBV11-2 | - | - | CASSLGGTRETQYF | TGTGCCAGCAGCTTAGGGGGCACGAGAGAGACCCAGTACTTC
TRBJ1-4 | TRBV7-2 | - | - | CASSSGTWGEKLFF | TGTGCCAGCAGCTCCGGGACATGGGGTGAAAAACTGTTTTTT
TRBJ1-5 | TRBV24-1 | - | - | CATSDRLSNQPQHF | TGTGCCACCAGTGACCGACTTAGCAATCAGCCCCAGCATTTT
TRBJ2-3 | TRBV19 | once | TRBD1 | CASSRGDRGTGDTQYF | TGTGCCAGTAGTCGTGGGGACAGGGGAACTGGGGATACGCAGTATTTT
TRBJ2-1 | TRBV9 | - | - | CASSVVGTRGEQFF | TGTGCCAGCAGCGTAGTGGGGACACGCGGTGAGCAGTTCTTC
TRBJ1-1 | TRBV6-4 | - | - | CASKEGLNTEAFF | TGTGCCAGCAAGGAGGGGTTGAACACTGAAGCTTTCTTT
TRBJ1-2 | TRBV10-2 | - | TRBD1 | CASLQGADGYTF | TGCGCCAGTCTTCAGGGGGCCGATGGCTACACCTTC